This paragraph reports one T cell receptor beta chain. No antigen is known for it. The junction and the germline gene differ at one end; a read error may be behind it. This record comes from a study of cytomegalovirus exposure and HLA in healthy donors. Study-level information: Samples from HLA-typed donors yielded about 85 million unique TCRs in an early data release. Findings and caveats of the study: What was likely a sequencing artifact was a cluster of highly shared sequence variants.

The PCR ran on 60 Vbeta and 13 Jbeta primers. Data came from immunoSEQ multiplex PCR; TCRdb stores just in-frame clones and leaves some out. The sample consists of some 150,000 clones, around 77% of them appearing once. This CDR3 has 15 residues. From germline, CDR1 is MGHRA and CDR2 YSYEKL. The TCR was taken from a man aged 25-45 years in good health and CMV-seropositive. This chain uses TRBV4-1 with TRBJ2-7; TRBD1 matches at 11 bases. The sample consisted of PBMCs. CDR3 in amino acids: CASSQEDRGLYGQYF. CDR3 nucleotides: TGCGCCAGCAGCCAGGAGGACAGGGGGCTCTACGGGCAGTACTTC.